This T cell receptor (beta chain) was retrieved from a study of T cells expressing NK-cell markers. This CDR3 is built from 16 residues. Germline V gene lookup returns CDR1 KGHDR and CDR2 SFDVKD. Generation of TCR beta cDNA was performed by 5'RACE template switching incorporating UMIs. Reprocessing the 5' RACE reads, TCRdb reports a single entry for every CDR3 protein and omits DNA. In total, the table holds more than 120,000 distinct CDR3 sequences. V usage is TRBV24-1 and J usage is TRBJ2-2; the D call of TRBD1 rests on TCRdb alone, since no DNA is present to check it. The sequence was obtained from a man younger than 30 in good health. The specimen was blood T cells: a sorted CD56 or NKG2C T cell subset, CD4+ or CD8+ T cells, or bulk PBMC T cells (not recorded which). CDR3 loop: CATSDPDREYTGELFF.